This entry concerns a single T cell receptor beta chain. This table comes from immunoSEQ multiplex PCR, and its TCRdb copy is limited to in-frame clones, with some not included. The sample records 61,000 or so clones, 86% being singletons. This CDR3 contains 14 residues. Germline V gives CDR1 SEHNR, CDR2 FQNEAQ (reference sequence). The junction had 8 bases not matched to a gene; V was cut back by 5 bases and J by 9 bases. This entry is derived from a study of T cells in localized non-small cell lung cancer. The sequenced sample was peripheral blood, obtained before any cancer treatment. The genes are TRBV7-9 and TRBJ1-5; 9 bases line up with TRBD1. The source of this sequence is a woman aged 35 to 70 with stage I lung adenocarcinoma. As DNA, the CDR3 is TGTGCCAGCAGCCTCGGGACAGGGCTACGGCCCCAGCATTTT. Protein sequence: CASSLGTGLRPQHF.